This TCR beta chain was profiled in a study of early T cells in non-severe SARS-CoV-2 infection. TCRdb recomputed calls from the 5' RACE reads with MiXCR, one row per CDR3 protein. The table lists about 26,000 distinct CDR3 sequences, 4% to 5% of them singletons. This clonotype was detected only a few times. Its antigen remains unknown. Overall study results and limits: A preference for anti-spike CD8 responses marked VDJdb matching, which missed private and CD4 specificities.

The ends were cut back, 7 bases at V and 1 base at J, with 16 bases in the middle. Germline values: CDR1 MGHRA, CDR2 YSYEKL. This CDR3 has 15 amino acids. Source material: whole blood. This rearrangement joins TRBV4-1 to TRBJ1-1; TRBD1 is a possible D gene (5 bases). This clonotype was obtained from an adult who was a healthcare worker with PCR-confirmed SARS-CoV-2 infection or an uninfected control (not recorded which). Written as DNA, the CDR3 is TGCGCCAGCACCAAAAGGGGCTGGGGGAACACTGAAGCTTTCTTT. Translated, it gives CASTKRGWGNTEAFF.